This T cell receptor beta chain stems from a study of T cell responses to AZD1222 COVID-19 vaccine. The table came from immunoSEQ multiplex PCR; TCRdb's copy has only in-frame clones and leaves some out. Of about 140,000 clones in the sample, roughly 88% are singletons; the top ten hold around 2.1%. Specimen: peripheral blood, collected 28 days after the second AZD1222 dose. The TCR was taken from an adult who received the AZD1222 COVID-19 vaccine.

The CDR3 protein is CASSPRLALGGELFF. CDR3 bases: TGTGCCAGCAGCCCCCGACTAGCTCTCGGCGGGGAGCTGTTTTTT. The J gene is TRBJ2-2, the V gene TRBV7-6; 7 positions match TRBD2. Germline lookup yields CDR1 SGHVS and CDR2 FNYEAQ. V gave up 5 bases and J gave up 7 bases; unmatched junction bases: 10. This CDR3 has 15 amino acids.